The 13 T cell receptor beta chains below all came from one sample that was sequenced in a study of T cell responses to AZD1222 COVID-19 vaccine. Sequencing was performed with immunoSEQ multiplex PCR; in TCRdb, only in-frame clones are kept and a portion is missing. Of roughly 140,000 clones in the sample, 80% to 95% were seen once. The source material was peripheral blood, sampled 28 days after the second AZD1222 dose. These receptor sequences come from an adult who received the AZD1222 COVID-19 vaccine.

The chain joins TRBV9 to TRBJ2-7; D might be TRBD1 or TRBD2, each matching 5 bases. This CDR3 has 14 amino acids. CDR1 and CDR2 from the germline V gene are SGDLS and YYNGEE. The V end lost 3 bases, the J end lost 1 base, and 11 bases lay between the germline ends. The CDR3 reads CASSARDGSYEQYF. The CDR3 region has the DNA TGTGCCAGCAGCGCCCGGGACGGTTCCTACGAGCAGTACTTC. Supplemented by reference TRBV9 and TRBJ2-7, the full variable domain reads DSGVTQTPKHLITATGQRVTLRCSPRSGDLSVYWYQQSLDQGLQFLIQYYNGEERAKGNILERFSAQQFPDLHSELNLSSLELGDSALYFCASSARDGSYEQYFGPGTRLTVT.

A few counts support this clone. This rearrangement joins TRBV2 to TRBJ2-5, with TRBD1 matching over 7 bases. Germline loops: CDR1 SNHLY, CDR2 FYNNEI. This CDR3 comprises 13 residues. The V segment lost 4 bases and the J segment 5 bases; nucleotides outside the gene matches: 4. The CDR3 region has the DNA TGTGCCAGCAGTGTGGTAGGGGGCGAGACCCAGTACTTC. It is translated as CASSVVGGETQYF.

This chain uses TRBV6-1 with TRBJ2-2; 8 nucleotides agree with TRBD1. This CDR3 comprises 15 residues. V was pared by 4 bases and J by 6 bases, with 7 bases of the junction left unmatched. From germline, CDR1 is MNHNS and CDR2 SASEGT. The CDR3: CASSGGQGESGELFF. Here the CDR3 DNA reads TGTGCCAGCAGTGGCGGACAGGGCGAGTCCGGGGAGCTGTTTTTT.

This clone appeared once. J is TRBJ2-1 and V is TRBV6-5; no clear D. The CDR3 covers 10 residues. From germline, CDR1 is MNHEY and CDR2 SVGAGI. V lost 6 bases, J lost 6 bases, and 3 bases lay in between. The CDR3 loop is CASSSNEQFF. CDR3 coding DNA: TGTGCCAGCAGCTCCAATGAGCAGTTCTTC.

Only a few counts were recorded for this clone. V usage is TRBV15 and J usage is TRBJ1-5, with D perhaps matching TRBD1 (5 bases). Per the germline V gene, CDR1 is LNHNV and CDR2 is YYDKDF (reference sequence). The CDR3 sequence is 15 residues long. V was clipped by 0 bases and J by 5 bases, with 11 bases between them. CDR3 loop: CATSRDPGPDQPQHF. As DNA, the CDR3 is TGTGCCACCAGCAGAGATCCGGGACCGGATCAGCCCCAGCATTTT.

The CDR3 region has the DNA TGCGCCAGCAGCAGGCCCGACAATGAGCAGTTCTTC. Its protein product is CASSRPDNEQFF. J is TRBJ2-1 and V is TRBV5-1, with unresolved D. The length of the CDR3 is 12 residues. CDR1 SGHRS and CDR2 YFSETQ come from the germline V gene. V lost 4 bases and J 5 bases, leaving 7 bases between the germline ends.

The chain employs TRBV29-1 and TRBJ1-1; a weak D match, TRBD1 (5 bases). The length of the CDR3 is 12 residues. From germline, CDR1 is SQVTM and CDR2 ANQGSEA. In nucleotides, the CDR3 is TGCACTTATTTAGGGGAGGGCACTGAAGCTTTCTTT. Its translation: CTYLGEGTEAFF.

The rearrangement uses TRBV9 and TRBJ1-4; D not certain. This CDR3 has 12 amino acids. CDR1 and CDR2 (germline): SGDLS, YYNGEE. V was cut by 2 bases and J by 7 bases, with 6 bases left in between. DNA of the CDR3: TGTGCCAGCAGCGTTGAAGGTGAAAAACTGTTTTTT. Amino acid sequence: CASSVEGEKLFF.

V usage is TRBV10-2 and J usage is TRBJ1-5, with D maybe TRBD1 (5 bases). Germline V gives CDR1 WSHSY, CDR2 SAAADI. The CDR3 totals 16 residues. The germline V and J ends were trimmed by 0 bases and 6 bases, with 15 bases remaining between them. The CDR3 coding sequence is TGCGCCAGCAGTGAGTCTTCAGGGATAGTAAGTCAGCCCCAGCATTTT. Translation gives CASSESSGIVSQPQHF.

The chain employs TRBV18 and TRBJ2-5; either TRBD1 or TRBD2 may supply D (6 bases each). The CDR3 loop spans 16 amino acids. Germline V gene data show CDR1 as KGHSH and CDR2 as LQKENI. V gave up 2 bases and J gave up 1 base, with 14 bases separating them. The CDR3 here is CASSPFKGDFQETQYF. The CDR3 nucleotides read TGTGCCAGCTCACCATTTAAGGGGGACTTCCAAGAGACCCAGTACTTC.

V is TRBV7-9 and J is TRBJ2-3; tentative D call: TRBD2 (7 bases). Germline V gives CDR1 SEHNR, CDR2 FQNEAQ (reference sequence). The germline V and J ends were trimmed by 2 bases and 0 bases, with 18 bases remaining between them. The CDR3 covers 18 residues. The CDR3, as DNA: TGTGCCAGCAGCTTAAAATGGGGGGGCGCGTCTAGCACAGATACGCAGTATTTT. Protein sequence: CASSLKWGGASSTDTQYF. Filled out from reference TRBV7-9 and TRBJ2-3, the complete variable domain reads DTGVSQNPRHKITKRGQNVTFRCDPISEHNRLYWYRQTLGQGPEFLTYFQNEAQLEKSRLLSDRFSAERPKGSFSTLEIQRTEQGDSAMYLCASSLKWGGASSTDTQYFGPGTRLTVL.

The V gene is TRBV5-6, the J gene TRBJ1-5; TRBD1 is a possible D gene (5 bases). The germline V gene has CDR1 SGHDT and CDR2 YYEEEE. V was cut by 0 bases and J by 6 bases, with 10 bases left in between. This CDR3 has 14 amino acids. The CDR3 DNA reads TGTGCCAGCAGCTTGGGCGTCGGGGGTCAGCCCCAGCATTTT. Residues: CASSLGVGGQPQHF.

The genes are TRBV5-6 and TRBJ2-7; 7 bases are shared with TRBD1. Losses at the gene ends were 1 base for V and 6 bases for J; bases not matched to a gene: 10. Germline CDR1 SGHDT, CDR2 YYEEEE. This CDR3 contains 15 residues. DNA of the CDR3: TGTGCCAGCAGCTTGACGGCAGGGGGTTCGCGCGAGCAGTACTTC. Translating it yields CASSLTAGGSREQYF.